This T cell receptor beta chain originates from a study of beta chain features in type 1 diabetes. This clone was observed a few times. Its cognate antigen is unknown. cDNA synthesis used the whole RNA isolate, giving expressed TCRB sequences. Only in-frame clones appear in the TCRdb table, and some are missing; sequencing was by immunoSEQ multiplex PCR. This sample has roughly 500,000 clones; about an eighth occur once, and the top ten carry over 0.035%. CDR1 and CDR2 from the germline V gene are SGHVS and FNYEAQ. The CDR3 length is 18 residues. Unmatched junction bases numbered 12, after V lost 5 bases and J lost 2 bases. Study results and limitations: Here, the possible influence of HLA type (on TCRB rearrangement) remained unresolved. Naive, central memory and Treg TCRB repertoires seemed to resemble each other more closely in patients than they did in healthy donors.

The V and J genes are TRBV7-6 and TRBJ2-6; 7 nucleotides align to TRBD1. The sample consisted of naive CD4+ T cells from blood. The TCR comes from a woman aged 18-29 years in good health. CDR3 sequence: CASSHITGVLPGANVLTF. The CDR3 nucleotides are TGTGCCAGCAGCCATATTACAGGGGTCCTACCTGGGGCCAACGTCCTGACTTTC. Based on the CDR3 plus reference TRBV7-6 and TRBJ2-6, the full variable domain is GAGVSQSPRYKVTKRGQDVALRCDPISGHVSLYWYRQALGQGPEFLTYFNYEAQQDKSGLPNDRFSAERPEGSISTLTIQRTEQRDSAMYRCASSHITGVLPGANVLTFGAGSRLTVL.